A selection of T cell receptor beta chains follows, all from one sample in a study of regulatory T cells in long-lasting Graves disease. In TCRdb, the multiplex PCR reads were re-called with MiXCR into one record per CDR3 protein. The sample contains under 300,000 distinct CDR3 sequences, around 20% of which appear only once. This specimen was peripheral blood mononuclear cells (PBMCs), taken at new diagnosis, from a patient treated with antithyroid drugs. The origin of the receptors is a female donor with Graves disease. CDR3s include the opening cysteine and the closing phenylalanine or tryptophan. The order of the fields is CDR3 DNA, CDR3 protein, J gene, V gene, D gene, clone size. D genes are given only for firm matches. The size of a clone is reported for some rows only, either as once, few or many, or as a class for expanded clones.

cdr3_nt: TGTGCCAGCAGCCGGGGGGGCCATGGCTACACCTTC
cdr3_aa: CASSRGGHGYTF
j_call: TRBJ1-2
v_call: TRBV28
d_call: NA
clone_size: once

cdr3_nt: TGTGCCAGCAGTTATGGATATTACGAGCAGTACTTC
cdr3_aa: CASSYGYYEQYF
j_call: TRBJ2-7
v_call: TRBV6-5
d_call: NA
clone_size: many

cdr3_nt: TGCAGTGCTAGAGATTTAAGGACAGGGAGGAAACTGTTTTTT
cdr3_aa: CSARDLRTGRKLFF
j_call: TRBJ1-4
v_call: TRBV20-1
d_call: TRBD1
clone_size: NA

cdr3_nt: TGTGCCAGCAGCTCGCGGAGGGGTGCGGGCGAGCAGTACTTC
cdr3_aa: CASSSRRGAGEQYF
j_call: TRBJ2-7
v_call: TRBV7-9
d_call: NA
clone_size: many

cdr3_nt: TGTGCCAGCAGCGACCGGACTAGCGGGGTTAATGAGCAGTTCTTC
cdr3_aa: CASSDRTSGVNEQFF
j_call: TRBJ2-1
v_call: TRBV7-2
d_call: TRBD2
clone_size: once

cdr3_nt: TGTGCCAGCAAGTGGTCGGACCGACAAGGTGGGGAGCAGTACTTC
cdr3_aa: CASKWSDRQGGEQYF
j_call: TRBJ2-7
v_call: TRBV6-1
d_call: NA
clone_size: many

cdr3_nt: TGTGCCAGCAGTTCAAAGGGGGGAGAAAAACTGTTTTTT
cdr3_aa: CASSSKGGEKLFF
j_call: TRBJ1-4
v_call: TRBV6-2/TRBV6-3
d_call: NA
clone_size: once

cdr3_nt: TGTGCCAGCAGTTGGGACAGGGGCCCCGTCTCTGGGGCCAACGTCCTGACTTTC
cdr3_aa: CASSWDRGPVSGANVLTF
j_call: TRBJ2-6
v_call: TRBV12-3/TRBV12-4
d_call: TRBD1
clone_size: many

cdr3_nt: TGCAGCGTTGAGGGACTAGCGGGGGGGAGTGAGACAGATACGCAGTATTTT
cdr3_aa: CSVEGLAGGSETDTQYF
j_call: TRBJ2-3
v_call: TRBV29-1
d_call: TRBD2
clone_size: many

cdr3_nt: TGTGCCAGCAGTTTTGGGACAGGGGGAGGACCGGACACCGGGGAGCTGTTTTTT
cdr3_aa: CASSFGTGGGPDTGELFF
j_call: TRBJ2-2
v_call: TRBV27
d_call: TRBD1
clone_size: many

cdr3_nt: TGCAGCGTTGCTCCGAGAGGAAAATCCTACAATGAGCAGTTCTTC
cdr3_aa: CSVAPRGKSYNEQFF
j_call: TRBJ2-1
v_call: TRBV29-1
d_call: NA
clone_size: many

cdr3_nt: TGTGCCAGCGCCGCATCCTTTAGCAATGAGCAGTTCTTC
cdr3_aa: CASAASFSNEQFF
j_call: TRBJ2-1
v_call: TRBV28
d_call: NA
clone_size: many

cdr3_nt: TGTGCCAGCAAAGCATCCCTAGCGGATATCACAGATACGCAGTATTTT
cdr3_aa: CASKASLADITDTQYF
j_call: TRBJ2-3
v_call: TRBV12-3/TRBV12-4
d_call: TRBD2
clone_size: many

cdr3_nt: TGTGCCAGCAGCCGACCGACAGGGCCTAATTCACCCCTCCACTTT
cdr3_aa: CASSRPTGPNSPLHF
j_call: TRBJ1-6
v_call: TRBV3-1
d_call: TRBD1
clone_size: many

cdr3_nt: TGCGCCAGCAGCTTGGAACAGGAGGCGACAGATACGCAGTATTTT
cdr3_aa: CASSLEQEATDTQYF
j_call: TRBJ2-3
v_call: TRBV5-1
d_call: NA
clone_size: NA

cdr3_nt: TGTGCCAGCAGTTTACGGCTAGCGGCTGACAATGAGCAGTTCTTC
cdr3_aa: CASSLRLAADNEQFF
j_call: TRBJ2-1
v_call: TRBV12-3/TRBV12-4
d_call: TRBD2
clone_size: many

cdr3_nt: TGCGCCAGCAGCCCCACAGTGGGAAGAGGTCCTTACGAGCAGTACTTC
cdr3_aa: CASSPTVGRGPYEQYF
j_call: TRBJ2-7
v_call: TRBV4-1
d_call: NA
clone_size: NA

cdr3_nt: TGCGCCAGCAGCCAGGGGGTGGGGGTTTTAGAGACCCAGTACTTC
cdr3_aa: CASSQGVGVLETQYF
j_call: TRBJ2-5
v_call: TRBV4-3
d_call: NA
clone_size: few

cdr3_nt: TGTGCCAGCAGCTTCCCCGGATACACTGAAGCTTTCTTT
cdr3_aa: CASSFPGYTEAFF
j_call: TRBJ1-1
v_call: TRBV5-4
d_call: NA
clone_size: few

cdr3_nt: TGTGCCAGCAGCTTATCACTCAATCAGCCCCAGCATTTT
cdr3_aa: CASSLSLNQPQHF
j_call: TRBJ1-5
v_call: TRBV7-2
d_call: NA
clone_size: many

cdr3_nt: TGTGCCAGCAGCCCGGACAGGGGCCAGCCCCAGCATTTT
cdr3_aa: CASSPDRGQPQHF
j_call: TRBJ1-5
v_call: TRBV7-2
d_call: TRBD1
clone_size: many

cdr3_nt: TGTGCCAGCAGCTTATCCTCGACTAGGGAGCAGTACTTC
cdr3_aa: CASSLSSTREQYF
j_call: TRBJ2-7
v_call: TRBV7-6
d_call: NA
clone_size: many

cdr3_nt: TGTGCCAGCTGGAGCGGGGGGGAGACCCAGTACTTC
cdr3_aa: CASWSGGETQYF
j_call: TRBJ2-5
v_call: TRBV6-1
d_call: TRBD2
clone_size: many

cdr3_nt: TGTGCCACCAGTGGGGGGGCTAGCGGATCACTCTACGAGCAGTACTTC
cdr3_aa: CATSGGASGSLYEQYF
j_call: TRBJ2-7
v_call: TRBV24-1
d_call: NA
clone_size: NA

cdr3_nt: TGTGCCAGCGCATGGACAGACTACAATGAGCAGTTCTTC
cdr3_aa: CASAWTDYNEQFF
j_call: TRBJ2-1
v_call: TRBV12-3/TRBV12-4
d_call: NA
clone_size: many

cdr3_nt: TGTGCCAGTAGACAGGCCAGGGATAGCAATCAGTCCCAGCATTTT
cdr3_aa: CASRQARDSNQSQHF
j_call: TRBJ1-5
v_call: TRBV19
d_call: NA
clone_size: NA

cdr3_nt: TGTGCCAGCAGCTTAGCAGGGGGCGCGGGTGAAAAACTGTTTTTT
cdr3_aa: CASSLAGGAGEKLFF
j_call: TRBJ1-4
v_call: TRBV7-9
d_call: TRBD1
clone_size: NA

cdr3_nt: TGCGCCAGCAGCCAACCCATGCGGGGACTAGCGGGGCACACAGATACGCAGTATTTT
cdr3_aa: CASSQPMRGLAGHTDTQYF
j_call: TRBJ2-3
v_call: TRBV7-8
d_call: TRBD2
clone_size: NA

cdr3_nt: TGTGCCACCAGCAGAGAGGGACGGGCGGGAAAATACGAGCAGTACTTC
cdr3_aa: CATSREGRAGKYEQYF
j_call: TRBJ2-7
v_call: TRBV15
d_call: NA
clone_size: NA

cdr3_nt: TGTGCCTGGAGTCTAGGCGGCGCAGAGACCCAGTACTTC
cdr3_aa: CAWSLGGAETQYF
j_call: TRBJ2-5
v_call: TRBV30
d_call: NA
clone_size: few

cdr3_nt: TGTGCCAGCAGCTTGGCGGGGAGAGGAACTAATGAAAAACTGTTTTTT
cdr3_aa: CASSLAGRGTNEKLFF
j_call: TRBJ1-4
v_call: TRBV5-5
d_call: NA
clone_size: NA

cdr3_nt: TGTGCCAGCAGCTTAATGGGACCAAATGAGCAGTTCTTC
cdr3_aa: CASSLMGPNEQFF
j_call: TRBJ2-1
v_call: TRBV7-3
d_call: NA
clone_size: many

cdr3_nt: TGTGCCAGCAGCGTGGGGAATGGGGGCTACACCTTC
cdr3_aa: CASSVGNGGYTF
j_call: TRBJ1-2
v_call: TRBV9
d_call: NA
clone_size: many

cdr3_nt: TGTGCCAGCTCACCCATATCGAACGGGGAGCTGTTTTTT
cdr3_aa: CASSPISNGELFF
j_call: TRBJ2-2
v_call: TRBV18
d_call: NA
clone_size: few

cdr3_nt: TGTGCCAGCAGCCGCCGATCCGCCTCACCCCTCCACTTT
cdr3_aa: CASSRRSASPLHF
j_call: TRBJ1-6
v_call: TRBV5-6
d_call: NA
clone_size: many

cdr3_nt: TGTGCCAGCAGTTACTCGCTTCCGGGGACAGCTAACTATGGCTACACCTTC
cdr3_aa: CASSYSLPGTANYGYTF
j_call: TRBJ1-2
v_call: TRBV6-2/TRBV6-3
d_call: TRBD1
clone_size: few

cdr3_nt: TGCAGCGAGCATAAGACAGGGAATGAGCAGTTCTTC
cdr3_aa: CSEHKTGNEQFF
j_call: TRBJ2-1
v_call: TRBV29-1
d_call: TRBD1
clone_size: NA

cdr3_nt: TGTGCCAGCAGCCTCCATTCGGCCAATAATGAAAAACTGTTTTTT
cdr3_aa: CASSLHSANNEKLFF
j_call: TRBJ1-4
v_call: TRBV27
d_call: NA
clone_size: many

cdr3_nt: TGTGCCAGCAGCTTAGACCAGTACACAGATACGCAGTATTTT
cdr3_aa: CASSLDQYTDTQYF
j_call: TRBJ2-3
v_call: TRBV7-2
d_call: NA
clone_size: many

cdr3_nt: TGTGCCAGCAAGGCTAGCGGAAACAATGAGCAGTTCTTC
cdr3_aa: CASKASGNNEQFF
j_call: TRBJ2-1
v_call: TRBV6-1
d_call: TRBD2
clone_size: many

cdr3_nt: TGTGCCAGCAGTGAAATTGGTCTAGCGGGAGTGAATGAGCAGTTCTTC
cdr3_aa: CASSEIGLAGVNEQFF
j_call: TRBJ2-1
v_call: TRBV6-2/TRBV6-3
d_call: TRBD2
clone_size: NA

cdr3_nt: TGCGCCAGCAGCCAAGGTGGGGCGCGTGAAAAACTGTTTTTT
cdr3_aa: CASSQGGAREKLFF
j_call: TRBJ1-4
v_call: TRBV4-3
d_call: NA
clone_size: few

cdr3_nt: TGTGCCAGCAGCACCCCAGGGTACCAAGAGACCCAGTACTTC
cdr3_aa: CASSTPGYQETQYF
j_call: TRBJ2-5
v_call: TRBV3-1
d_call: NA
clone_size: many

cdr3_nt: TGCAGTGCTACCAGGACAGGGCCCCAATTATCCCAGCATTTT
cdr3_aa: CSATRTGPQLSQHF
j_call: TRBJ1-5
v_call: TRBV20-1
d_call: TRBD1
clone_size: NA

cdr3_nt: TGTGCCAGCAGTATCAGTGGACCATCCTACAATGAGCAGTTCTTC
cdr3_aa: CASSISGPSYNEQFF
j_call: TRBJ2-1
v_call: TRBV27
d_call: NA
clone_size: many

cdr3_nt: TGTGCCAGCAGTTCCTTCCTTCCTTCAGATACGCAGTATTTT
cdr3_aa: CASSSFLPSDTQYF
j_call: TRBJ2-3
v_call: TRBV12-3/TRBV12-4
d_call: NA
clone_size: many

cdr3_nt: TGTGCCAGCAGCGTAGAGCAGGGGCGAACTGAAGCTTTCTTT
cdr3_aa: CASSVEQGRTEAFF
j_call: TRBJ1-1
v_call: TRBV9
d_call: NA
clone_size: many